The 9 T cell receptor beta chains reported below all come from one sample, sequenced in a study of shared clonotypes between healthy human individuals. Here immunoSEQ multiplex PCR was the method, and the copy in TCRdb shows in-frame clones only, minus some. The sample shows 1.6 million or so clones, 95% to 97% of them seen only once. The specimen was naive CD4+ T cells sorted from blood. Subset given: CD45RA+ positively selected. These receptors all come from a man younger than 45 in good health.

V usage is TRBV27 and J usage is TRBJ2-1; no clear D gene. This CDR3 is 16 amino acids long. The germline V gene encodes CDR1 MNHEY and CDR2 SMNVEV (reference sequence). V was clipped by 5 bases and J by 4 bases, with 18 bases between them. The CDR3 sequence: CASSGIGGKVYNEQFF. CDR3 in DNA: TGTGCCAGCAGTGGGATTGGCGGAAAGGTTTACAATGAGCAGTTCTTC.

The chain couples TRBV4-1 to TRBJ2-7; 11 nucleotides align to TRBD2. The V segment lost 3 bases and the J segment 0 bases; nucleotides outside the gene matches: 7. Germline V gene lookup returns CDR1 MGHRA and CDR2 YSYEKL. There are 17 residues in the CDR3. The chain's CDR3 is CASSHSSGGMSSYEQYF. The CDR3 nucleotides are TGCGCCAGCAGCCACTCTAGCGGGGGGATGAGCTCCTACGAGCAGTACTTC.

The rearrangement links TRBV7-9 to TRBJ2-6, with 11 nucleotides matching TRBD1. Germline trimming cut 5 bases from V and 2 bases from J; bases unmatched to any gene: 5. Germline-derived CDR1 and CDR2 are SEHNR and FQNEAQ (reference sequence). CDR3 length: 17 residues. The CDR3 DNA reads as TGTGCCAGCAGCACCGGACAGGGGGCTACTGGGGCCAACGTCCTGACTTTC. As protein: CASSTGQGATGANVLTF.

The V gene is TRBV5-4, the J gene TRBJ2-2; 11 bases match TRBD2. The germline V gene has CDR1 SGHNT and CDR2 YYREEE (reference sequence). The CDR3 runs 16 residues. J was trimmed by 4 bases and V by 4 bases; bases with no gene match: 6. For the CDR3, the DNA is TGTGCCAGCAGCGGACGACTAGCGGGAACCACCGGGGAGCTGTTTTTT. Translated: CASSGRLAGTTGELFF. Combining the CDR3 with reference TRBV5-4 and TRBJ2-2 gives the whole variable domain ETGVTQSPTHLIKTRGQQVTLRCSSQSGHNTVSWYQQALGQGPQFIFQYYREEENGRGNFPPRFSGLQFPNYSSELNVNALELDDSALYLCASSGRLAGTTGELFFGEGSRLTVL.

This clone occurred once. V gene TRBV19 combines with J gene TRBJ2-7; D not resolved. Per germline, CDR1 LNHDA and CDR2 SQIVND (reference sequence). The CDR3 extends over 14 amino acids. Trimming removed 4 bases at V and 0 bases at J, with 10 bases between. The CDR3 here is CASSRRLTSYEQYF. The CDR3 DNA follows: TGTGCCAGTAGTAGGAGACTGACCTCCTACGAGCAGTACTTC.

The chain couples TRBV28 to TRBJ2-1, with D perhaps being TRBD1 or TRBD2 (5 bases each). CDR3 length: 16 amino acids. V lost 6 bases and J 7 bases, leaving 22 bases between the germline ends. CDR1 is MDHEN and CDR2 is SYDVKM in the germline V gene. The CDR3 reads CASSKDGTVAGNEQFF. For the CDR3, the DNA is TGTGCCAGCAGCAAAGATGGGACCGTTGCAGGGAATGAGCAGTTCTTC.

This clone was detected only once. The chain uses TRBV29-1 and TRBJ2-5; 7 bases line up with TRBD2. The CDR3 contains 14 residues. The V gene end was trimmed by 3 bases and the J gene end by 4 bases; junction bases not matched to a gene: 8. The V gene's germline CDR1 is SQVTM and CDR2 ANQGSEA. For the CDR3, the DNA is TGCAGCGTTGACGCGGGAGAGGGATTAGAGACCCAGTACTTC. Residues: CSVDAGEGLETQYF. The full variable domain, its missing parts supplied by reference TRBV29-1 and TRBJ2-5, is SAVISQKPSRDICQRGTSLTIQCQVDSQVTMMFWYRQQPGQSLTLIATANQGSEATYESGFVIDKFPISRPNLTFSTLTVSNMSPEDSSIYLCSVDAGEGLETQYFGPGTRLLVL.

The rearrangement links TRBV4-3 to TRBJ2-3; possibly TRBD1 for D (6 bases). The CDR3 contains 17 residues. Trimming took 4 bases from V and 0 from J, leaving 17 bases between them. Germline CDR1 is LGHNA and CDR2 is YSLEER. CDR3 nucleotide sequence: TGCGCCAGCAGCCTTTATCCAACAGGGTCTAGCACAGATACGCAGTATTTT. It codes for CASSLYPTGSSTDTQYF.

This chain links TRBV7-6 with TRBJ1-1; D is possibly TRBD1 (5 bases). This CDR3 is 16 amino acids long. V dropped 1 base and J dropped 1 base, with 13 bases sitting between them. Germline V lookup: CDR1 SGHVS, CDR2 FNYEAQ. CDR3 in amino acids: CASSLGSGLKNTEAFF. The CDR3 nucleotides are TGTGCCAGCAGCTTAGGTTCAGGGCTAAAGAACACTGAAGCTTTCTTT.